The TCR beta chain described here comes from a study of blood T cell repertoires in COVID-19. Study as a whole: Collection of acute and convalescent COVID-19 samples took place in the United States, Italy and Spain. In each case, the material was cDNA or gDNA derived from T cells, B-cell-depleted T cells, or PBMCs.

TCRdb keeps only in-frame clones here, not all; method: immunoSEQ multiplex PCR. The table includes about 400,000 clones, around nine tenths detected once. Cohort allocation depended upon clinical history that participants reported. The CDR3 length is 13 residues. Unmatched junction bases numbered 2, after V lost 7 bases and J lost 5 bases. J is TRBJ2-1 and V is TRBV12-3 or TRBV12-4; the match to TRBD2 covers 10 bases. The sequence derives from a woman in her thirties with acute COVID-19. The source material was PBMCs or T cells enriched from blood (not recorded which). CDR3 protein: CASTAGGHNEQFF. The CDR3 nucleotides are TGTGCCAGCACAGCGGGGGGGCACAATGAGCAGTTCTTC.